These T cell receptor beta chains were read from a single sample in a study of patients and donors after allogeneic stem cell transplantation. Using its own MiXCR run on the RT-PCR reads, TCRdb lists one record per CDR3 protein. Found here are more than 850,000 distinct CDR3 sequences, about a sixth of them singletons; the top ten hold 5% to 6.5%. Material for sequencing was blood, either unsorted or a sorted T cell fraction (not recorded which). The receptors derive from a human donor who was either an allogeneic HSCT recipient or a stem cell or donor lymphocyte infusion donor (not recorded which). It is not recorded whose cells these are; they may come from a transplant donor. The CDR3 runs from the conserved cysteine through the conserved F or W. Each record gives: D gene, J gene, V gene, clone size, CDR3 DNA, CDR3 protein. A D gene is named only where the DNA matches it firmly. Clone size is given for some rows only: seen once, a few or many times, or a class if the clone is expanded.

d_gene: .
j_gene: TRBJ1-5
v_gene: TRBV7-2
abundance: .
CDR3nt: TGTGCCAGCAGCTTAACGTCGGGAGGGAAGCCCCAGCATTTT
CDR3aa: CASSLTSGGKPQHF

d_gene: .
j_gene: TRBJ1-4
v_gene: TRBV9
abundance: once
CDR3nt: TGTGCCAGCAGCGTAGCCCCCACCTATGCAACTAATGAAAAACTGTTTTTT
CDR3aa: CASSVAPTYATNEKLFF

d_gene: .
j_gene: TRBJ2-2
v_gene: TRBV4-3
abundance: .
CDR3nt: TGCGCCAGCAGCCAAGATGTTCGAAGGGTCTGGTTCGGGGAGCTGTTTTTT
CDR3aa: CASSQDVRRVWFGELFF

d_gene: TRBD1
j_gene: TRBJ1-2
v_gene: TRBV5-1
abundance: many
CDR3nt: TGCGCCAGCAGCATGGACAGGGACTATGGCTACACCTTC
CDR3aa: CASSMDRDYGYTF

d_gene: TRBD1
j_gene: TRBJ2-7
v_gene: TRBV29-1
abundance: .
CDR3nt: TGCAGCTCCAGGGACAGCCACGAGCAGTACTTC
CDR3aa: CSSRDSHEQYF

d_gene: .
j_gene: TRBJ1-1
v_gene: TRBV12-3/TRBV12-4
abundance: many
CDR3nt: TGTGCCAGCAGTCCCGCGCGCCCGGGGCGAAGGAACACTGAAGCTTTCTTT
CDR3aa: CASSPARPGRRNTEAFF

d_gene: .
j_gene: TRBJ1-2
v_gene: TRBV12-3/TRBV12-4
abundance: .
CDR3nt: TGTGCCAGCAGTTTAGACGGTTACTTCGGCTACACCTTC
CDR3aa: CASSLDGYFGYTF

d_gene: .
j_gene: TRBJ2-7
v_gene: TRBV20-1
abundance: .
CDR3nt: TGCAGTGCTCAGGGGGGTGGCTCCTACGAGCAGTACTTC
CDR3aa: CSAQGGGSYEQYF

d_gene: TRBD1
j_gene: TRBJ2-6
v_gene: TRBV12-3/TRBV12-4
abundance: few
CDR3nt: TGTGCCACCAAAGGACAGGCCGCGGGGGCCAACGTCCTGACTTTC
CDR3aa: CATKGQAAGANVLTF

d_gene: TRBD1
j_gene: TRBJ1-1
v_gene: TRBV5-1
abundance: .
CDR3nt: TGCGCCAGCAGCTCCTCCCGGGGACAGCTTCAGGCTGAAGCTTTCTTT
CDR3aa: CASSSSRGQLQAEAFF

d_gene: .
j_gene: TRBJ2-7
v_gene: TRBV2
abundance: few
CDR3nt: TGTGCCAGCAGTGAAGCAGGGGTCTGGTACGAGCAGTACTTC
CDR3aa: CASSEAGVWYEQYF

d_gene: .
j_gene: TRBJ1-1
v_gene: TRBV12-3/TRBV12-4
abundance: many
CDR3nt: TGTGCCAGCAGTTTGGATTCAAGGTACACTGAAGCTTTCTTT
CDR3aa: CASSLDSRYTEAFF

d_gene: .
j_gene: TRBJ2-1
v_gene: TRBV6-1
abundance: few
CDR3nt: TGTGCCAGCAGTGACCCACTAGTATCTGAGCAGTTCTTC
CDR3aa: CASSDPLVSEQFF

d_gene: .
j_gene: TRBJ2-5
v_gene: TRBV3-1
abundance: .
CDR3nt: TGTGCCAGCAGCCCGCGGTCGGAGCATCCCCAGTACTTC
CDR3aa: CASSPRSEHPQYF

d_gene: TRBD1
j_gene: TRBJ2-3
v_gene: TRBV6-5
abundance: .
CDR3nt: TGTGCCAGCAGTTACAAGACAGGGGTGCCAGATACGCAGTATTTT
CDR3aa: CASSYKTGVPDTQYF

d_gene: TRBD2
j_gene: TRBJ2-3
v_gene: TRBV9
abundance: many
CDR3nt: TGTGCCAGCAGCACAACGGGCGGGGGGGCCTTCACAGATACGCAGTATTTT
CDR3aa: CASSTTGGGAFTDTQYF

d_gene: .
j_gene: TRBJ2-7
v_gene: TRBV12-3/TRBV12-4
abundance: few
CDR3nt: TGTGCCAGCAACAGTCAGAGCTTCAGGGGATCCCACGAGCAGTACTTC
CDR3aa: CASNSQSFRGSHEQYF

d_gene: .
j_gene: TRBJ1-3
v_gene: TRBV10-3
abundance: .
CDR3nt: TGTGCCATCAGTGAGAGAGACCAGGCCCGCTCTGGAAACACCATATATTTT
CDR3aa: CAISERDQARSGNTIYF

d_gene: TRBD1
j_gene: TRBJ2-7
v_gene: TRBV11-2
abundance: .
CDR3nt: TGTGCCAGCAGCATTGGGACAGGGGCCTACGAGCAGTACTTC
CDR3aa: CASSIGTGAYEQYF

d_gene: .
j_gene: TRBJ2-1
v_gene: TRBV5-1
abundance: .
CDR3nt: TGCGCCAGCAGCTTGGAAGGGGGGGGAGTGACTGAGCAGTTCTTC
CDR3aa: CASSLEGGGVTEQFF

d_gene: .
j_gene: TRBJ1-1
v_gene: TRBV7-8
abundance: .
CDR3nt: TGTGCCAGCAGACCCGACAGGTTTCCTATGAACACTGAAGCTTTCTTT
CDR3aa: CASRPDRFPMNTEAFF

d_gene: .
j_gene: TRBJ2-7
v_gene: TRBV15
abundance: .
CDR3nt: TGTGCCACCAGCAGAGATAAAGGAGGGTGGGATGAGCAGTACTTC
CDR3aa: CATSRDKGGWDEQYF

d_gene: TRBD1
j_gene: TRBJ1-4
v_gene: TRBV12-3/TRBV12-4
abundance: .
CDR3nt: TGTGCCAGCAGTTCCCCCCCCCAGGGGGGACTGTTTTTT
CDR3aa: CASSSPPQGGLFF

d_gene: .
j_gene: TRBJ2-5
v_gene: TRBV11-2
abundance: few
CDR3nt: TGTGCCAGCAGTTCCGACAGGCTCCAAGAGACCCAGTACTTC
CDR3aa: CASSSDRLQETQYF

d_gene: TRBD2
j_gene: TRBJ2-7
v_gene: TRBV20-1
abundance: few
CDR3nt: TGCAGTGCTAGGGAAGGGACTAGCGGTTTCTACGAGCAGTACTTC
CDR3aa: CSAREGTSGFYEQYF

d_gene: .
j_gene: TRBJ2-5
v_gene: TRBV9
abundance: few
CDR3nt: TGTGCCAGCAGCGTAGCGGGGAAAGGGCAAGAGACCCAGTACTTC
CDR3aa: CASSVAGKGQETQYF

d_gene: TRBD1
j_gene: TRBJ2-6
v_gene: TRBV10-3
abundance: few
CDR3nt: TGTGCCATCAGTGAGGGACAGGGAGCTTCTGGGGCCAACGTCCTGACTTTC
CDR3aa: CAISEGQGASGANVLTF

d_gene: .
j_gene: TRBJ1-3
v_gene: TRBV30
abundance: .
CDR3nt: TGTGCCTGGAGTGTAGGGGGTGCTGGAAACACCATATATTTT
CDR3aa: CAWSVGGAGNTIYF

d_gene: .
j_gene: TRBJ2-1
v_gene: TRBV6-2/TRBV6-3
abundance: .
CDR3nt: TGTGCCAGCAGTGCCCCAGAAAGCTCCTACAATGAGCAGTTCTTC
CDR3aa: CASSAPESSYNEQFF

d_gene: TRBD2
j_gene: TRBJ2-1
v_gene: TRBV5-1
abundance: few
CDR3nt: TGCGCCAGCAGCTTCAGGACGGGGGGCAATGAGCAGTTCTTC
CDR3aa: CASSFRTGGNEQFF

d_gene: TRBD2
j_gene: TRBJ2-1
v_gene: TRBV12-3/TRBV12-4
abundance: .
CDR3nt: TGTGCCAGCAGTTTCCAGCTAGCGGAAGCCTACAATGAGCAGTTCTTC
CDR3aa: CASSFQLAEAYNEQFF

d_gene: .
j_gene: TRBJ1-2
v_gene: TRBV6-5
abundance: .
CDR3nt: TGTGCCAGCAGTTACCCACCGGGGGGTCGTTGGGATGGCTACACCTTC
CDR3aa: CASSYPPGGRWDGYTF

d_gene: TRBD2
j_gene: TRBJ2-7
v_gene: TRBV20-1
abundance: .
CDR3nt: TGCAGTGCCGTAGCGGGAGTCAGTTACGAGCAGTACTTC
CDR3aa: CSAVAGVSYEQYF

d_gene: TRBD2
j_gene: TRBJ2-7
v_gene: TRBV10-2
abundance: .
CDR3nt: TGCGCCAGCGTAGGACTAGCGGCCTACGAGCAGTACTTC
CDR3aa: CASVGLAAYEQYF